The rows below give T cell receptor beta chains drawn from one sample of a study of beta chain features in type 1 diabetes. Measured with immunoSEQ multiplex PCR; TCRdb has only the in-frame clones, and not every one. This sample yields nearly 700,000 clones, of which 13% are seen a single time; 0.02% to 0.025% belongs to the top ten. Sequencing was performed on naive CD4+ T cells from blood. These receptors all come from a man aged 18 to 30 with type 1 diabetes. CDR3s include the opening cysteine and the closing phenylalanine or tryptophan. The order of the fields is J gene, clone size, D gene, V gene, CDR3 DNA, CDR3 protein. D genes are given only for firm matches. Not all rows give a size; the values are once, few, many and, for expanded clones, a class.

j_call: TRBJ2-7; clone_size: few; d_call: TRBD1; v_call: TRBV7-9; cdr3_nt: TGTGCCAGCGGGACAGGGACCTACGAGCAGTACTTC; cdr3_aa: CASGTGTYEQYF
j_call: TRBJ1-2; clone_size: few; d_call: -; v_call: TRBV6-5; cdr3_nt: TGTGCCAGCAGTTACTCTGGGAGGGGGGGTGGCTACACCTTC; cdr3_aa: CASSYSGRGGGYTF
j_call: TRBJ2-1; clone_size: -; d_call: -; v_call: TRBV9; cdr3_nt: TGTGCCAGCAGCGCCCAGGGGGGCTCCTACAATGAGCAGTTCTTC; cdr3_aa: CASSAQGGSYNEQFF
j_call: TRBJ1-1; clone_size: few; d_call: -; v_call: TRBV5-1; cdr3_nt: TGCGCCAGCAGCTTGGTAGGCTCCGGGGACACTGAAGCTTTCTTT; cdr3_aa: CASSLVGSGDTEAFF
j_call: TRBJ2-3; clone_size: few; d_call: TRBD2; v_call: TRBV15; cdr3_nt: TGTGCCACCAGCAGAGGACTAGCGGCTAGCACAGATACGCAGTATTTT; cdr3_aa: CATSRGLAASTDTQYF
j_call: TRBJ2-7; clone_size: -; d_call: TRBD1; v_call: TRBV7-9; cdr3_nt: TGTGCCAGCAGCTTAGTACAGGGGGTACACTACGAGCAGTACTTC; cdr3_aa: CASSLVQGVHYEQYF
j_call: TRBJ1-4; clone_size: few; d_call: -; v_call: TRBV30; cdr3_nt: TGTGCCTGGAGAAAACAGGGAACTAATGAAAAACTGTTTTTT; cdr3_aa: CAWRKQGTNEKLFF
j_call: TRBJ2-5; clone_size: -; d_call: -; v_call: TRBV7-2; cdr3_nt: TGTGCCAGCAGCCCCGGCGGGGTCTCAGAGACCCAGTACTTC; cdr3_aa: CASSPGGVSETQYF
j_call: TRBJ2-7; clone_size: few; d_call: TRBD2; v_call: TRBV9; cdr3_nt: TGTGCCAGCAGCGTAGAAGGGACTAGCGGGTGGTACGAGCAGTACTTC; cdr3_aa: CASSVEGTSGWYEQYF
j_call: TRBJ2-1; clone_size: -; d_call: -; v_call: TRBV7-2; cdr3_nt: TGTGCCAGCAGCCGAGGGTTGGCTTCCTACAATGAGCAGTTCTTC; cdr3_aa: CASSRGLASYNEQFF
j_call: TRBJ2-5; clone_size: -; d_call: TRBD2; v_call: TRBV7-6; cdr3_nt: TGTGCCAGCAGCTTGGGGCTAGCGGGGAACCAAGAGACCCAGTACTTC; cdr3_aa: CASSLGLAGNQETQYF
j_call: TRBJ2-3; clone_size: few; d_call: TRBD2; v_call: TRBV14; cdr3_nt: TGTGCCAGCAGCCAAGTTCGGGGGACTATTGCGCAGTATTTT; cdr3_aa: CASSQVRGTIAQYF
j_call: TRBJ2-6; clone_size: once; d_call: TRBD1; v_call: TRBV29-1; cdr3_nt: TGCAGCGTCGGGACAGGGATCTCTGGGGCCAACGTCCTGACTTTC; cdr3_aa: CSVGTGISGANVLTF
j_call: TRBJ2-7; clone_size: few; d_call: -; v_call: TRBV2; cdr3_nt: TGTGCCAGCAGAATAGGGGAATCCTACGAGCAGTACTTC; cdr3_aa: CASRIGESYEQYF
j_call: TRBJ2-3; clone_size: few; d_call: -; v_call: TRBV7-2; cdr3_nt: TGTGCCAGCAGCCCCGCGCTCCTCACAGATACGCAGTATTTT; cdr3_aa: CASSPALLTDTQYF
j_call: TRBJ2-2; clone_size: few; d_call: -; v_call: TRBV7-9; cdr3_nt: TGTGCCAGCCAACGAGGGGTTGCGAACACCGGGGAGCTGTTTTTT; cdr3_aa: CASQRGVANTGELFF
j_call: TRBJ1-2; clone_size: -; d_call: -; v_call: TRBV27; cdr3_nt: TGTGCCAGCAGTTTAGGGCAGGGCCAACCCTATGGCTACACCTTC; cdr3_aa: CASSLGQGQPYGYTF
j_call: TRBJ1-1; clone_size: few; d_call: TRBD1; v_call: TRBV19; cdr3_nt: TGTGCCAGTAACAGGGGGCGAACTGAAGCTTTCTTT; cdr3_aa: CASNRGRTEAFF
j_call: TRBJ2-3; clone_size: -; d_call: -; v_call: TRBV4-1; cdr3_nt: TGCGCCAGCAGCCTACCCTCCGACGGGGGCCACCGGAAGTATTTT; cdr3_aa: CASSLPSDGGHRKYF
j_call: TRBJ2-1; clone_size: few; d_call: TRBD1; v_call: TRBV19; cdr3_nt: TGTGCCAGTAGTAGGACAGGGAACGGGAATGAGCAGTTCTTC; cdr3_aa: CASSRTGNGNEQFF
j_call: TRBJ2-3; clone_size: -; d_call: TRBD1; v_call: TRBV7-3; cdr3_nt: TGTGCCAGCAGCTTTGGGACAGCTAGCACAGATACGCAGTATTTT; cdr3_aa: CASSFGTASTDTQYF
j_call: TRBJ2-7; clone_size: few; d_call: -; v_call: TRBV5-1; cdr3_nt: TGCGCCAGCAGCTTGGCCCCTTCCTACGAGCAGTACTTC; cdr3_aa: CASSLAPSYEQYF
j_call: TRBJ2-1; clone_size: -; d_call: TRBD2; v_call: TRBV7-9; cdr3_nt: TGTGCCAGCAGCTTAGTTGCTAGCGGAGATCTAAACAATGAGCAGTTCTTC; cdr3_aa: CASSLVASGDLNNEQFF
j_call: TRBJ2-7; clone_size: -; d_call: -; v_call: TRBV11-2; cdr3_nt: TGTGCCAGCAGCTTAAAAATGAGCGGGACAGCTTCCTACGAGCAGTACTTC; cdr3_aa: CASSLKMSGTASYEQYF
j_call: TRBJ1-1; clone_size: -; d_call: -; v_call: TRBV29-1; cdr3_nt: TGCAGCGTTGGAAAGGGAGAGGGCACTGAAGCTTTCTTT; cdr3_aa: CSVGKGEGTEAFF
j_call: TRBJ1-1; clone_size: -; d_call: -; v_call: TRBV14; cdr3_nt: TGTGCCAGCAGCCTCAATCAGCGCACTGAAGCTTTCTTT; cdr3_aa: CASSLNQRTEAFF
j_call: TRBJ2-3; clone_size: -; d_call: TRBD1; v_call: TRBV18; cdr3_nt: TGTGCCAGCTCCGCTCAGTGGGACAGAGCCACAGATACGCAGTATTTT; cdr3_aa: CASSAQWDRATDTQYF
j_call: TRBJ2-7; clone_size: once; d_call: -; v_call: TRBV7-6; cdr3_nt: TGTGCCAGCAGCTTAGGGATTCAGGGTCCCTACGAGCAGTACTTC; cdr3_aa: CASSLGIQGPYEQYF
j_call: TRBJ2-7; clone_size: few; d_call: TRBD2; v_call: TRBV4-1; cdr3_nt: TGCGCCAGCAGCCAAGACCGGACTAGCGGCTACGAGCAGTACTTC; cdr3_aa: CASSQDRTSGYEQYF
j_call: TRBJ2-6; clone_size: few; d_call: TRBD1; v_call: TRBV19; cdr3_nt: TGTGCCAGTAGTCATAGGTCCGACAGGGCCTCTGGGGCCAACGTCCTGACTTTC; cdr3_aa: CASSHRSDRASGANVLTF
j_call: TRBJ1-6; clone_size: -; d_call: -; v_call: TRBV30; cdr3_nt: TGTGCCTGTCATTCACCCCTCCACTTT; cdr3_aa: CACHSPLHF
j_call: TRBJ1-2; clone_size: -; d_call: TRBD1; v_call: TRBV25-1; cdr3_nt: TGTGCCAGCAGACCTACAGGGGGCGATGGCTACACCTTC; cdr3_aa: CASRPTGGDGYTF
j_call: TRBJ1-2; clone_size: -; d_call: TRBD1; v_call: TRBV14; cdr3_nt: TGTGCCAGCAGCCAAGAGGTCAGGGGGCCCTATGGCTACACCTTC; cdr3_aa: CASSQEVRGPYGYTF
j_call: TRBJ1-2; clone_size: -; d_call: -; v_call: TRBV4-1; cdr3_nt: TGCGCCAGCAGCCAAGGGAGAGCCAGGGGAATCTATGGCTACACCTTC; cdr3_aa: CASSQGRARGIYGYTF
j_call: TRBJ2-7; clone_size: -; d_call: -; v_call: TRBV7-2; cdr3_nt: TGTGCCAGCAGCTTAGTAAGGGGCAGCGCCTACGAGCAGTACTTC; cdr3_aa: CASSLVRGSAYEQYF
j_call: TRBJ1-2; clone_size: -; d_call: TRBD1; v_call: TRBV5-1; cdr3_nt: TGCGCCAGCCGACAGGGGGATAACTATGGCTACACCTTC; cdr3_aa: CASRQGDNYGYTF
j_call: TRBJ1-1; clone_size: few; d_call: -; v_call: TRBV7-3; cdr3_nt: TGTGCCAGCAGCTTAGTCGGGGCCCAGAACACTGAAGCTTTCTTT; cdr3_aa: CASSLVGAQNTEAFF
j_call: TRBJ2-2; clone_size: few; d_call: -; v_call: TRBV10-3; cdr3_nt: TGTGCCATCAGTGGCCCCCCCGGGGAGCTGTTTTTT; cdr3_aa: CAISGPPGELFF
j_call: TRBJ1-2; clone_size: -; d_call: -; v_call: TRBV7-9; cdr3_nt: TGTGCCAGCAGCTCTGGAGGGGATGACTATGGCTACACCTTC; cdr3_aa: CASSSGGDDYGYTF
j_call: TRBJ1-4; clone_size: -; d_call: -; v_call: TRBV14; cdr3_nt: TGTGCCAGCAGCCAAGATGCAGCGGGGTCGGGGGAACTGTTTTTT; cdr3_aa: CASSQDAAGSGELFF
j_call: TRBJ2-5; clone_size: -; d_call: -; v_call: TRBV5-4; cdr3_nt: TGTGCCAGCAGCTTGGGAACAGAATATCAGGACTTC; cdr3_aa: CASSLGTEYQDF